The sequence of this T cell receptor beta chain was determined in a study of T-cell reconstitution after alpha-beta-depleted transplantation in children. Study observations and caveats: Several hundred rapidly expanded clones from non-depleted graft cells reportedly supplied alpha-beta T cells about two months post-transplant.

This CDR3 region has 20 residues. The V end was cut by 7 bases, the J end by 3 bases, with 30 bases between. This clonotype was seen many times. Its antigen remains unknown. The TCRbeta library was prepared with unique molecular identifiers. TCRdb recomputed calls from the PCR reads with MiXCR, one row per CDR3 protein. Of about 580,000 distinct CDR3 sequences detected, more than 20% appear once; the ten largest clones hold 13% to 15%. The clonotype was recovered from a boy in the first two years of life who had a stem cell transplant for acute myeloid leukemia, so the T cells may come from the graft donor. The material was PBMCs, mostly from graft donor cells, obtained 360 days after TCRalphabeta/CD19-depleted stem cell transplant. This chain links TRBV12-3 or TRBV12-4 with TRBJ2-2; perhaps TRBD2 as D (6 bases). The CDR3 loop is CASTSATWTGRPEDTGELFF. The CDR3 DNA sequence: TGTGCCAGCACTTCCGCGACCTGGACGGGGAGGCCGGAGGACACCGGGGAGCTGTTTTTT.